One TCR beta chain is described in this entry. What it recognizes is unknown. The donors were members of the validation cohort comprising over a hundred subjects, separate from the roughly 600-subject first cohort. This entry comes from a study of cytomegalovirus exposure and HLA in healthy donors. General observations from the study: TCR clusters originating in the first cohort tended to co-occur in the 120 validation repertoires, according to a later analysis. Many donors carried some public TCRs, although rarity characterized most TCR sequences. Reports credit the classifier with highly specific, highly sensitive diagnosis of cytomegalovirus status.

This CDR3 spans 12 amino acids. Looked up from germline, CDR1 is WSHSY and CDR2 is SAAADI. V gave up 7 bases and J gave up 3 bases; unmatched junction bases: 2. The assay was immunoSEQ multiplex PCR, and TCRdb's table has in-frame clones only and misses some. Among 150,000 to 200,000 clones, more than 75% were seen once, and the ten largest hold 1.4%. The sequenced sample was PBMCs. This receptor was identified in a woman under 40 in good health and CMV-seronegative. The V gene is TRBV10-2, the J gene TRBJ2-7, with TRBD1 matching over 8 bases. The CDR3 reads CASMGQVYEQYF. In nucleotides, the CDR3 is TGCGCCAGCATGGGACAGGTCTACGAGCAGTACTTC.